This T cell receptor (beta chain) came from a study of beta chain features in type 1 diabetes. About the research overall: The study examined roughly 100 million sorted cells across all samples.

The CDR3 has 15 residues. The germline V gene encodes CDR1 SGHRS and CDR2 YFSETQ. V shed 4 bases, J shed 4 bases, and the junction held 8 bases outside the gene matches. Isolated RNA was reverse transcribed in full, so expressed TCRB transcripts were sequenced. TCRdb keeps only in-frame clones here, not all; method: immunoSEQ multiplex PCR. The data contain around 300,000 clones, around 13% of them singletons. Study observations and caveats: PCR might pick shorter templates more often, in the same way for patients and controls. TCRB CDR3s from Type 1 diabetes patients were moderately but significantly shorter in all four CD4+ subsets.

Staining for CD45RO/CCR7/CD25/CD127/CD95/CD27 allowed sorting of CD4+ naive, central memory, regulatory and stem cell-like memory cells. Comments on this clone: Antigen: not known.

The rearrangement uses TRBV5-1 and TRBJ2-3, with TRBD2 matching over 8 bases. The clonotype comes from a man aged 25-40 years in good health. The sample consisted of central memory CD4+ T cells from blood. Here the CDR3 reads CASSISGRVSDTQYF. In DNA, the CDR3 is TGCGCCAGCAGCATAAGCGGGAGAGTATCAGATACGCAGTATTTT.